This TCR beta chain was documented in a study of shared clonotypes between healthy human individuals. V was cut by 3 bases and J by 1 base, with 4 bases left in between. The CDR3 has 12 residues. The germline CDR1 and CDR2 sequences are GTSNPN and SVGIG (reference sequence). The assay was immunoSEQ multiplex PCR, and TCRdb's table has in-frame clones only and misses some. The sample yields around 2,000,000 clones, 85% to 95% seen once. About this clone: The same CDR3 can be traced to other DNA sequences in this sample.

The receptor was derived from a man aged 18 to 30 in good health. The sequenced material came from naive CD4+ T cells sorted from blood. Subset: CD45RA+ positively selected. The V gene is TRBV30, the J gene TRBJ1-3, with unresolved D. CDR3 sequence: CAWSGSGNTIYF. The CDR3 DNA follows: TGTGCCTGGAGCGGTTCTGGAAACACCATATATTTT.